Sequencing of this TCR beta chain was carried out in a study of blood T cell repertoires in COVID-19. Study-level background: Some COVID-19 samples were acute and others convalescent; all came from the United States, Italy and Spain. PBMCs, B-cell-depleted T cells, or T cells provided the cDNA or gDNA that made up the material.

Per the original methods: Using reference gene primer amplification, nucleated cell counts were estimated. Generated by immunoSEQ multiplex PCR, the TCRdb table keeps only in-frame clones and is missing some. V and J calls and clone size are those listed in that table; D and trimming were worked out from the DNA. The sample includes fewer than 350,000 clones, about 89% seen only once; the top ten take about 8.7%. CDR3 length: 16 amino acids. V lost 5 bases and J lost 1; bases outside the gene matches: 7. Germline V gene sequence: CDR1 MNHEY, CDR2 SMNVEV (reference sequence). Sequencing input: peripheral blood. J is TRBJ1-1 and V is TRBV27; 10 bases are a match to TRBD1. The sequence was collected from a man aged 35 to 55 with active or convalescent COVID-19. CDR3 sequence (DNA): TGTGCCAGCAGTCGGGACAGGGGAGTTGGGAACACTGAAGCTTTCTTT. Encoded protein: CASSRDRGVGNTEAFF.